This passage covers 29 T cell receptor beta chains from one sample sequenced in a study of neurological immune-mediated disorders. As for time point: technical triplicate 3. Each CDR3 protein gets one entry after TCRdb re-called the 5' RACE reads with MiXCR. The sample includes under 45,000 distinct CDR3 sequences, around a fifth of them seen just once. Sequenced: PBMCs. These receptors were obtained from a man aged 60 to 75 with HTLV-1-associated myelopathy (HAM/TSP).

This clonotype was seen at least ten times. The chain links TRBV15 to TRBJ2-2; D is unresolved. The CDR3 extends over 15 amino acids. Looked up from germline, CDR1 is LNHNV and CDR2 is YYDKDF (reference sequence). V dropped 0 bases and J dropped 3 bases, with 8 bases sitting between them. The CDR3, as DNA: TGTGCCACCAGCAGAGATGCTACGCACACCGGGGAGCTGTTTTTT. Amino acids: CATSRDATHTGELFF.

There are many counts of this clonotype. V usage is TRBV29-1 and J usage is TRBJ2-7; TRBD2 might be the D (6 bases). CDR1 and CDR2 from the germline V gene are SQVTM and ANQGSEA. Trimming cost V 7 bases and J 4 bases, with 20 bases left between them. CDR3 size: 14 residues. The CDR3 loop reads CSAGGISGNYEQYF. CDR3 nucleotide sequence: TGCAGCGCTGGCGGGATTAGCGGAAATTACGAGCAGTACTTC.

This clonotype was detected many times. The chain joins TRBV7-9 to TRBJ2-1; 8 nucleotides agree with TRBD2. Germline CDR1 reads SEHNR; CDR2 reads FQNEAQ (reference sequence). With V trimmed by 5 bases and J by 9 bases, 12 bases remained unmatched. The CDR3 loop spans 15 amino acids. CDR3 nucleotides: TGTGCCAGCAGCCCCGGGGGGGGAGAGAATGGTGAGCAGTTCTTC. Its protein is CASSPGGGENGEQFF.

The CDR3 DNA is TGTGCCAGCAGCTTAGATTCGGCCGATAGGGGCGGTACGCAGTATTTT. Its translation is CASSLDSADRGGTQYF. This rearrangement joins TRBV11-2 to TRBJ2-3; TRBD1 is a possible D gene (5 bases). The ends were cut back, 0 bases at V and 8 bases at J, with 18 bases in the middle. Germline V lookup: CDR1 SGHAT, CDR2 FQNNGV. The CDR3 is 16 residues long.

This clonotype has at least ten counts. The V and J genes are TRBV7-8 and TRBJ1-5, with 10 bases matching TRBD1. The germline V gene has CDR1 SGHVS and CDR2 FQNEAQ. This CDR3 has 14 residues. J gave up 4 bases and V 5 bases, and 2 bases lay outside the gene matches. The CDR3 DNA is TGTGCCAGCAGCCTGGACAGGGGGAATCAGCCCCAGCATTTT. This translates into CASSLDRGNQPQHF.

This clonotype was seen repeatedly, ten times or more. The chain joins TRBV5-1 to TRBJ2-7; D remains unclear. CDR1 is SGHRS and CDR2 is YFSETQ in the germline V gene. The CDR3 runs to 16 residues. The germline V and J ends were trimmed by 2 bases and 6 bases, with 21 bases remaining between them. The CDR3 sequence is CASSLTGKQEQGEQYF. The CDR3 DNA sequence: TGCGCCAGCAGCTTAACCGGTAAGCAGGAACAAGGCGAGCAGTACTTC.

In this sample, this clonotype turned up many times. Sequence at one end of the junction differs from germline and may be a read error. This rearrangement joins TRBV7-9 to TRBJ2-3; 8 bases are shared with TRBD1. CDR1 and CDR2 from the germline V gene are SEHNR and FQNEAQ (reference sequence). The CDR3 contains 12 residues. CDR3 DNA sequence: TGTGCCAGCAGCACCTACCTTGAGACAGGGGATTTT. Protein product: CASSTYLETGDF.

This clonotype came up many times. The chain carries TRBV29-1 and TRBJ2-1, with D tentatively TRBD1 (5 bases). This CDR3 comprises 11 residues. Looked up from germline, CDR1 is SQVTM and CDR2 is ANQGSEA. The germline V and J ends were trimmed by 6 bases and 8 bases, with 11 bases remaining between them. The DNA for the CDR3 is TGCAGCGTCCGATTCAGGGATGAGCAGTTCTTC. It specifies CSVRFRDEQFF.

In the case of this clonotype: Just one base apart from a much larger clone, this may be a read error. This chain uses TRBV5-1 with TRBJ2-7; 7 bases agree with TRBD2. CDR1 and CDR2 from the germline V gene are SGHRS and YFSETQ. The CDR3 loop spans 14 amino acids. The chain's CDR3 is CANSWGGGSYEQYF. The CDR3 DNA sequence: TGCGCCAACAGCTGGGGGGGGGGCTCCTACGAGCAGTACTTC.

This clonotype has at least ten counts. The gene calls are TRBV12-3 or TRBV12-4 and TRBJ2-7, with 9 bases aligning to TRBD1. The length of the CDR3 is 13 residues. The J segment lost 5 bases and the V segment lost 7 bases, leaving 6 bases of the junction unmatched. Here the CDR3 reads CASKGQGHDEQYF. CDR3 DNA: TGTGCCAGCAAGGGACAGGGTCATGACGAGCAGTACTTC.

The chain joins TRBV20-1 to TRBJ2-1, with D perhaps TRBD1 (6 bases). V was cut by 6 bases and J by 8 bases, with 17 bases left in between. CDR1 is DFQATT, CDR2 SNEGSKA, per germline (reference sequence). CDR3 length: 13 amino acids. The CDR3 region has the DNA TGCAGTGCCAGGGGACAACTCAGATATGAGCAGTTCTTC. It encodes CSARGQLRYEQFF.

A word on this clonotype: Relative to the germline gene, one junction end is altered; a read error may explain this. The chain uses TRBV6-1 and TRBJ1-1, with a possible D match to TRBD1 (5 bases). CDR3 length equals 13 residues. Germline V CDR1 and CDR2: MNHNS, SASEGT. CDR3 DNA sequence: TGTGCCGCGCGGGAGGGAATGGACACTGAAGATTTCTTT. Its translation: CAAREGMDTEDFF.

This clonotype was seen at least ten times. The chain links TRBV20-1 to TRBJ2-2; D is ambiguous. V lost 1 base and J lost 8, with 14 bases in between. The germline gives CDR1 DFQATT, CDR2 SNEGSKA (reference sequence). The CDR3 spans 14 residues. CDR3 sequence: CSARVSGRGGELFF. CDR3 bases: TGCAGTGCTAGAGTTTCCGGCCGAGGAGGGGAGCTGTTTTTT.

Ten or more counts support this clonotype. The CDR3: CSARAYNEQFF. CDR3 sequence (DNA): TGCAGTGCTAGAGCATACAATGAGCAGTTCTTC. This chain links TRBV20-1 with TRBJ2-1; D gene ambiguous. The germline V gene encodes CDR1 DFQATT and CDR2 SNEGSKA (reference sequence). The CDR3 is 11 amino acids. The ends were cut back, 1 base at V and 4 bases at J, with 2 bases in the middle.

This clonotype was seen once. The gene calls are TRBV5-1 and TRBJ2-3; 11 nucleotides agree with TRBD2. The ends lost 2 bases at V and 6 bases at J; junction bases unmatched: 17. CDR3 length: 19 amino acids. The germline CDR1 and CDR2 sequences are SGHRS and YFSETQ. The chain's CDR3 is CASSFYFSGLAENCDTQYF. In DNA form, the CDR3 reads TGCGCCAGCAGCTTTTACTTCTCGGGACTAGCGGAGAATTGTGATACGCAGTATTTT. The variable domain in full, completed from reference TRBV5-1 and TRBJ2-3, reads KAGVTQTPRYLIKTRGQQVTLSCSPISGHRSVSWYQQTPGQGLQFLFEYFSETQRNKGNFPGRFSGRQFSNSRSEMNVSTLELGDSALYLCASSFYFSGLAENCDTQYFGPGTRLTVL.

This clonotype has a count of ten or more. The V gene is TRBV5-1, the J gene TRBJ2-7, with 11 nucleotides matching TRBD2. Germline V gene data show CDR1 as SGHRS and CDR2 as YFSETQ. V dropped 4 bases and J dropped 1; count of bases not matched to a gene: 7. The CDR3 extends over 16 amino acids. CDR3 bases: TGCGCCAGCAGCCCCGGGACTAGCGGAACATCCTACGAGCAGTACTTC. This translates into CASSPGTSGTSYEQYF.

This clonotype has only a few counts. This chain joins TRBV19 and TRBJ2-5; 11 bases align to TRBD2. Germline CDR1 and CDR2: LNHDA and SQIVND (reference sequence). CDR3 length equals 15 residues. V was clipped by 6 bases and J by 2 bases; unmatched bases: 5. CDR3 nucleotide sequence: TGTGCCAGTAGGGGACTAGCGGACTTTCAAGAGACCCAGTACTTC. Its protein product is CASRGLADFQETQYF.

Ten or more counts support this clonotype. The chain has TRBV27 and TRBJ1-1, with D possibly matching TRBD1 (6 bases). V lost 2 bases and J lost 11, with 18 bases in between. This CDR3 has 14 residues. From germline, CDR1 is MNHEY and CDR2 SMNVEV (reference sequence). The CDR3 is CASSLIGQIQKAFF. For the CDR3, the DNA is TGTGCCAGCAGTTTAATCGGACAGATACAGAAGGCTTTCTTT.

In this sample, this clonotype turned up many times. V is TRBV20-1 and J is TRBJ2-3; the match to TRBD2 covers 10 bases. The CDR3 runs 16 residues. From germline, CDR1 is DFQATT and CDR2 SNEGSKA (reference sequence). With V trimmed by 1 base and J by 0 bases, 4 bases remained unmatched. The CDR3 DNA follows: TGCAGTGCTAGAGGACTAGCGGGTGCTAGCACAGATACGCAGTATTTT. Its protein is CSARGLAGASTDTQYF.

This clonotype appeared many times. The chain employs TRBV11-2 and TRBJ2-2; perhaps TRBD2 as D (7 bases). Germline assignment: CDR1 SGHAT and CDR2 FQNNGV. The CDR3 extends over 16 amino acids. Trimming shortened V by 5 bases and J by 2 bases, and 15 bases separated the two germline ends. CDR3 in amino acids: CASSQRGGINTGELFF. CDR3 nucleotides: TGTGCCAGCAGCCAAAGGGGGGGGATTAACACCGGGGAGCTGTTTTTT.

This clonotype was counted many times. The rearrangement joins TRBV4-2 to TRBJ2-1; 9 bases match TRBD2. The germline gives CDR1 LGHNA, CDR2 YNFKEQ. This CDR3 region has 17 residues. Trimming removed 0 bases from V and 1 base from J; junction bases left unmatched: 4. The CDR3 bases are TGTGCCAGCAGCCAAGAATTAGCGGGAGCTTCCTACAATGAGCAGTTCTTC. Translating gives CASSQELAGASYNEQFF.

This clonotype occurred many times. The chain joins TRBV3-1 to TRBJ1-5; 8 nucleotides match TRBD1. After removal of 3 bases from V and 5 bases from J, the junction contained 6 bases not matched to a gene. The CDR3 runs to 15 residues. The germline CDR1 and CDR2 sequences are LGHDT and YNNKEL (reference sequence). The CDR3 protein is CASSQSAGGHQPQHF. In nucleotides, the CDR3 is TGTGCCAGCAGCCAGTCCGCAGGGGGCCATCAGCCCCAGCATTTT.

This clonotype appeared many times. The chain has TRBV5-1 and TRBJ2-7; 11 positions agree with TRBD1. Per germline, CDR1 SGHRS and CDR2 YFSETQ. The CDR3 has 15 amino acids. The J segment lost 5 bases and the V segment lost 2 bases, leaving 6 bases of the junction unmatched. The CDR3 is CASSFGQGASHEQYF. The CDR3 bases are TGCGCCAGCAGCTTCGGACAGGGGGCATCCCACGAGCAGTACTTC.

This clonotype is medium-sized (0.01 to 0.1%) in the sample. V usage is TRBV20-1 and J usage is TRBJ1-6; no clear D. Trimming pared 1 base from V and 7 bases from J, leaving 14 bases between. The CDR3 has 15 amino acids. CDR1 and CDR2 from the germline V gene are DFQATT and SNEGSKA (reference sequence). CDR3 nucleotides: TGCAGTGCTAGAGGAAGACAAAGCAGAAATTCACCCCTCCACTTT. Translation gives CSARGRQSRNSPLHF.

The table lists this clonotype with many counts. The V call is TRBV29-1, the J call TRBJ2-3; D tentatively fits TRBD1 or TRBD2 (6 bases each). Germline CDR1 reads SQVTM; CDR2 reads ANQGSEA. V lost 7 bases, J lost 2 bases, and 16 bases lay in between. The CDR3 is made up of 14 amino acids. The CDR3 DNA reads TGCAGCGCCGTACGGGGGCCCCTCACAGATACGCAGTATTTT. This codes for CSAVRGPLTDTQYF.

Notes on this clonotype: One end of the junction does not line up with germline, which may come from a read error. J is TRBJ2-2 and V is TRBV7-7; 9 bases align to TRBD2. Germline V gene sequence: CDR1 SSHAT, CDR2 FNYEAQ (reference sequence). The CDR3 loop spans 15 amino acids. The CDR3 is CASSLSGRPTWELYF. DNA of the CDR3: TGTGCTAGCAGCTTAAGCGGGAGGCCCACCTGGGAGCTGTATTTT.

In its sample, this clonotype was seen many times. The chain couples TRBV28 to TRBJ1-2; D remains unclear. Germline V lookup: CDR1 MDHEN, CDR2 SYDVKM. Trimming removed 2 bases from V and 6 bases from J, with 7 bases in between. The CDR3 length is 12 residues. CDR3 coding DNA: TGTGCCAGCAGTTTAAGGACGGATGGCTACACCTTC. It codes for CASSLRTDGYTF.

This clonotype was seen many times. The V gene is TRBV2, the J gene TRBJ1-5; 9 positions match TRBD1. V lost 7 bases and J lost 0; bases outside the gene matches: 4. Germline V gene data show CDR1 as SNHLY and CDR2 as FYNNEI. This CDR3 is built from 15 residues. DNA for the CDR3: TGTGCCAGCAACCAGGGACAGGGTAGCAATCAGCCCCAGCATTTT. Encoded protein: CASNQGQGSNQPQHF.

This clonotype was detected ten times or more. The chain couples TRBV5-1 to TRBJ2-7; D might be TRBD2 (6 bases). Trimming removed 4 bases at V and 3 bases at J, with 14 bases between. CDR1 is SGHRS and CDR2 is YFSETQ in the germline V gene. The CDR3 is 14 residues long. The CDR3: CASSTRGTGYEQYF. As DNA, the CDR3 is TGCGCCAGCAGCACCCGAGGGACTGGCTACGAGCAGTACTTC.